This T cell receptor (beta chain) appears in the sequencing data of a study of blood T cell repertoires in COVID-19. Germline V lookup: CDR1 LGHDT, CDR2 YNNKEL (reference sequence). CDR3 length equals 15 residues. Trimming left V 1 base short and J 4 bases short, with 14 bases between. TCRdb's copy holds only in-frame clones and misses some; the assay was immunoSEQ multiplex PCR. The sample lists 270,000 or so clones; 86% were seen once. This TCR was recovered from a woman aged 18-29 years who had recovered from COVID-19. The chain joins TRBV3-1 (or the pseudogene TRBV3-2) to TRBJ2-7; tentatively, D is TRBD2 (6 bases). Material: PBMCs or T cells enriched from blood (not recorded which). The CDR3 coding sequence is TGTGCCAGCAGCCAAGCGACGGGACTTCAGTACGAGCAGTACTTC. This sequence encodes CASSQATGLQYEQYF.